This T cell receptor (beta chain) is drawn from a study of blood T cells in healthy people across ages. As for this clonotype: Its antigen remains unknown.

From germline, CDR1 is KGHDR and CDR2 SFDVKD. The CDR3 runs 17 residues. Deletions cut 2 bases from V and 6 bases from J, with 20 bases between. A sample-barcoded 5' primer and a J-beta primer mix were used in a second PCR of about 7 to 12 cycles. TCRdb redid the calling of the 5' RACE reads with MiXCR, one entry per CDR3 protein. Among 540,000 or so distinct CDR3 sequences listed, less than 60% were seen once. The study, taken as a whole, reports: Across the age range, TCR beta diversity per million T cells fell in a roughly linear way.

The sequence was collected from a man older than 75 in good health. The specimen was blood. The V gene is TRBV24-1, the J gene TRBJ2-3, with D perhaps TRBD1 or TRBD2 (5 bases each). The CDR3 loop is CATSDYRRTGGGDTQYF. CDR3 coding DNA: TGTGCCACCAGTGATTACCGGCGAACAGGAGGTGGGGATACGCAGTATTTT.